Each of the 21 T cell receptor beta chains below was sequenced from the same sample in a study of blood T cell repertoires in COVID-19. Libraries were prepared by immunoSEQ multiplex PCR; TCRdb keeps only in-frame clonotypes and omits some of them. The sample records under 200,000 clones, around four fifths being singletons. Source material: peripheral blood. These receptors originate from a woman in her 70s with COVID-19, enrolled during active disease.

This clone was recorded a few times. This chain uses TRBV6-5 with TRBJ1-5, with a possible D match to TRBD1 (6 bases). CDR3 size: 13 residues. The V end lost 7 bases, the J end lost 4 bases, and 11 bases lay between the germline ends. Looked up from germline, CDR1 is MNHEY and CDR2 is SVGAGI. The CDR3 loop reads CASIGQWNQPQHF. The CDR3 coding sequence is TGTGCCAGCATTGGACAGTGGAATCAGCCCCAGCATTTT.

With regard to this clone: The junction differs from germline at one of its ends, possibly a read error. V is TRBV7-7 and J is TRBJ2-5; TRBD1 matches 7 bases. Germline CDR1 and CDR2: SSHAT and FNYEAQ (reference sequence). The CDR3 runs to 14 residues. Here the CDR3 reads CASSVQGHQETQYF. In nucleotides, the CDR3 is TGTGCTAGCAGCGTACAGGGGCACCAAGAGACCCAGTACTTC.

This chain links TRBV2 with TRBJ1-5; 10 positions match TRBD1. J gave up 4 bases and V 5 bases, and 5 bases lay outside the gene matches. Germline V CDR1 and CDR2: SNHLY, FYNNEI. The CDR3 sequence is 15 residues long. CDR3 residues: CASSPGQGSNQPQHF. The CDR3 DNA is TGTGCCAGCAGTCCGGGACAGGGGTCGAATCAGCCCCAGCATTTT.

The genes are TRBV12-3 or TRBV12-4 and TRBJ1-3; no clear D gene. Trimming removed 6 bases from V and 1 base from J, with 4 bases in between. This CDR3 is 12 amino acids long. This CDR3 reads CASSLSGNTIYF. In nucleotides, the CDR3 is TGTGCCAGCAGCCTATCTGGAAACACCATATATTTT.

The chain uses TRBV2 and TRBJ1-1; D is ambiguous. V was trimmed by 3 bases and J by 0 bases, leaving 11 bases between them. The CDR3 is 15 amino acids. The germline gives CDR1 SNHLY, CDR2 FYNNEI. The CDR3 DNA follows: TGTGCCAGCAGTGAGAGGTCCAATCTGAACACTGAAGCTTTCTTT. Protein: CASSERSNLNTEAFF. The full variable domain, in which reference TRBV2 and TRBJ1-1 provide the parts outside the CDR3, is EPEVTQTPSHQVTQMGQEVILRCVPISNHLYFYWYRQILGQKVEFLVSFYNNEISEKSEIFDDQFSVERPDGSNFTLKIRSTKLEDSAMYFCASSERSNLNTEAFFGQGTRLTVV.

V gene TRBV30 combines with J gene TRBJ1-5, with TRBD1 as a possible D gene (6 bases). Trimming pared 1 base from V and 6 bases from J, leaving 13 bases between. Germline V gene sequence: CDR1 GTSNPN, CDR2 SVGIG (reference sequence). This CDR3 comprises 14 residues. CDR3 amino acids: CAWSGDIGGQPQHF. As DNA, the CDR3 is TGTGCCTGGAGTGGAGACATAGGGGGTCAGCCCCAGCATTTT. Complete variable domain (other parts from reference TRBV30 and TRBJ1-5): SQTIHQWPATLVQPVGSPLSLECTVEGTSNPNLYWYRQAAGRGLQLLFYSVGIGQISSEVPQNLSASRPQDRQFILSSKKLLLSDSGFYLCAWSGDIGGQPQHFGDGTRLSIL.

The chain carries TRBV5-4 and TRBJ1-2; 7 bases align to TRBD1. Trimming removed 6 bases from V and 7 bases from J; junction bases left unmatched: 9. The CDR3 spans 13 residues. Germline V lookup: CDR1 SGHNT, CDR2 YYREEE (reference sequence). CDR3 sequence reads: CASTTDRVGGYTF. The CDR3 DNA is TGTGCCAGCACCACCGACAGGGTTGGTGGCTACACCTTC.

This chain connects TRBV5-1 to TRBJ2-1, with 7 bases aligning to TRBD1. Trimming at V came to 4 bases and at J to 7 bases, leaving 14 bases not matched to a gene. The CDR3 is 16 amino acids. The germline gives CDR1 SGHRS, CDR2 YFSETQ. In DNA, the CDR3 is TGCGCCAGCAGCCCCGGACAGGCAACCCTCGGGAATGAGCAGTTCTTC. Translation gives CASSPGQATLGNEQFF.

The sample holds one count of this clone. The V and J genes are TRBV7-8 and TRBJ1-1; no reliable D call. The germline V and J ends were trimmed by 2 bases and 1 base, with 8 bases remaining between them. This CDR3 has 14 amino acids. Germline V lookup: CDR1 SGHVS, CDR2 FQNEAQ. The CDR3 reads CASSLRLPNTEAFF. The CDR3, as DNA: TGTGCCAGCAGCTTAAGACTCCCGAACACTGAAGCTTTCTTT.

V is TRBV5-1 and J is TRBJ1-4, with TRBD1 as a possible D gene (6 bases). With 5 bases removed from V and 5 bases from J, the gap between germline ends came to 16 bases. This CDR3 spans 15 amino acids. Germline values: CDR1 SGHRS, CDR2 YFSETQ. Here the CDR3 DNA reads TGCGCCAGCAGGTTATTGGGACAAGAAAATGAAAAACTGTTTTTT. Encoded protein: CASRLLGQENEKLFF.

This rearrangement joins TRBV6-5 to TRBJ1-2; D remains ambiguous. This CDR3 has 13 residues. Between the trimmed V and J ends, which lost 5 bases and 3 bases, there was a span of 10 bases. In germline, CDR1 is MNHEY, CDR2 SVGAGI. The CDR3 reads CASSTLDYYGYTF. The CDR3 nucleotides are TGTGCCAGCAGTACCCTAGACTACTATGGCTACACCTTC.

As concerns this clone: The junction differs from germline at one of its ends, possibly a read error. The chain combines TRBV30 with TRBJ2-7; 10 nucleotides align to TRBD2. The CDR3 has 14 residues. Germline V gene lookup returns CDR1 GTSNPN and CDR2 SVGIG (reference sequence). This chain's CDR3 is CAWSKRLAGLMLNF. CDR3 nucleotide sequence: TGTGCCTGGAGTAAGAGACTAGCGGGTCTAATGCTAAACTTC. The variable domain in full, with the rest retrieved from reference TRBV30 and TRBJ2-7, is SQTIHQWPATLVQPVGSPLSLECTVEGTSNPNLYWYRQAAGRGLQLLFYSVGIGQISSEVPQNLSASRPQDRQFILSSKKLLLSDSGFYLCAWSKRLAGLMLNFGPGTRLTVT.

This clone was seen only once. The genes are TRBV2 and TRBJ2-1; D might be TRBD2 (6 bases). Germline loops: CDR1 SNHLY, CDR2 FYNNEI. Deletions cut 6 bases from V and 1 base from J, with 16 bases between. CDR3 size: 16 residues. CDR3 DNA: TGTGCCAGCAGGGGGGGACGGTCCCTATCCTACAATGAGCAGTTCTTC. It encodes CASRGGRSLSYNEQFF.

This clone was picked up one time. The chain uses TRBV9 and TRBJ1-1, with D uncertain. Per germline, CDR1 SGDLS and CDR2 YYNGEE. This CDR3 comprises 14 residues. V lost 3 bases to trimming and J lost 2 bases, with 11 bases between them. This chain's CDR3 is CASSARHRNTEAFF. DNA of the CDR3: TGTGCCAGCAGCGCCAGACACCGTAACACTGAAGCTTTCTTT. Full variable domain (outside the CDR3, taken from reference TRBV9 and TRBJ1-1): DSGVTQTPKHLITATGQRVTLRCSPRSGDLSVYWYQQSLDQGLQFLIQYYNGEERAKGNILERFSAQQFPDLHSELNLSSLELGDSALYFCASSARHRNTEAFFGQGTRLTVV.

The DNA for the CDR3 is TGTGCCAGCACCGCCACATGGAACACTGAAGCTTTCTTT. Protein product: CASTATWNTEAFF. The V call is TRBV6-5, the J call TRBJ1-1; D gene uncertain. CDR1 and CDR2 (germline): MNHEY, SVGAGI. CDR3 length: 13 residues. Deletions cut 7 bases from V and 1 base from J, with 10 bases between.

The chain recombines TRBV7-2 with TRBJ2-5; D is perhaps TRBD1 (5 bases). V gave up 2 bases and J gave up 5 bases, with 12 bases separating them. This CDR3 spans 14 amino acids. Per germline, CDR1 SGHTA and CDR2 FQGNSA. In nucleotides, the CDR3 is TGTGCCAGCAGCTTATGGGGCGAAGGCGAGACCCAGTACTTC. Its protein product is CASSLWGEGETQYF. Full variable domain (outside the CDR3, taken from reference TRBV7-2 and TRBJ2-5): GAGVSQSPSNKVTEKGKDVELRCDPISGHTALYWYRQSLGQGLEFLIYFQGNSAPDKSGLPSDRFSAERTGGSVSTLTIQRTQQEDSAVYLCASSLWGEGETQYFGPGTRLLVL.

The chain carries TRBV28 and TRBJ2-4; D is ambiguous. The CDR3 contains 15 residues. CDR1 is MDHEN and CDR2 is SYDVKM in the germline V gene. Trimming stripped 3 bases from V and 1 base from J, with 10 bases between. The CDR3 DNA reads TGTGCCAGCAGTTTTACGGTGTCGGCCAAAAACATTCAGTACTTC. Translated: CASSFTVSAKNIQYF.

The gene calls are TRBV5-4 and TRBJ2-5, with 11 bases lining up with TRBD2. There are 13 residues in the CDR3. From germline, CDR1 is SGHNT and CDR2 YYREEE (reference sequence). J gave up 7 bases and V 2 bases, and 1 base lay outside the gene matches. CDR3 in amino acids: CASSFLAGGTQYF. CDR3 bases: TGTGCCAGCAGCTTTCTAGCGGGGGGGACCCAGTACTTC.

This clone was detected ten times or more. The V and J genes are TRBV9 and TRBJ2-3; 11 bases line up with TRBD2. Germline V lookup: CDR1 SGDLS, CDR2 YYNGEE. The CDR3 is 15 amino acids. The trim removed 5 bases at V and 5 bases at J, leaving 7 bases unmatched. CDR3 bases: TGTGCCAGCAGTTTAGCGGGAGGGCCGAGAGATACGCAGTATTTT. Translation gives CASSLAGGPRDTQYF.

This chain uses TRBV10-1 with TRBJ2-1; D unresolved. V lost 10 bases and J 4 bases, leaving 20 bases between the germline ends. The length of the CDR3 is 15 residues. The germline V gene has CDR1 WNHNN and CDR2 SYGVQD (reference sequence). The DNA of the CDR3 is TGCGCCACCCCCCCAATAACACGAAAATACAATGAGCAGTTCTTC. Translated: CATPPITRKYNEQFF.

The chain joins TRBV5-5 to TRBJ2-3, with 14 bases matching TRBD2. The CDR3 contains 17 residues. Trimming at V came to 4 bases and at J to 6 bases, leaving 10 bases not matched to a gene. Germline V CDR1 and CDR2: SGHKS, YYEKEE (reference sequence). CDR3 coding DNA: TGTGCCAGCAGCCGGGAGACTAGCGGGGGGGCCTGGGATACGCAGTATTTT. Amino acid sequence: CASSRETSGGAWDTQYF.